The 3 T cell receptor beta chains listed next were all sequenced from one sample in a study of cytotoxic CD8 clonotypes in ibrutinib-treated CLL (TCRdb year 2021). Libraries were made using the immunoSEQ multiplex PCR assay. TCRdb carries this immuneACCESS record with in-frame sequences only. Its versions omit some clonotypes, under half of them owing to an unresolved V gene in the studies checked, with the rest unexplained. Present in this sample are 110,000 to 150,000 clones, 85% to 95% of which were seen just once. Of the sample, 9.5% to 14% falls within the top ten clones. Taken with the paper, the label for time point translates to: approximately eleven months on ibrutinib. Sequenced material: PBMCs, taken after 12 months of ibrutinib treatment. The source is a human donor with chronic lymphocytic leukemia.

The chain has TRBV7-8 and TRBJ2-4; 8 positions match TRBD1. CDR1 and CDR2 (germline): SGHVS, FQNEAQ. The CDR3 runs 12 residues. V was clipped by 3 bases and J by 9 bases; unmatched bases: 1. CDR3 region: CASSFDRGIQYF. DNA for the CDR3: TGTGCCAGCAGCTTCGACAGGGGCATTCAGTACTTC.

This clone occurred a few times. The chain employs TRBV12-5 and TRBJ2-1, with a tentative D call TRBD2 (7 bases). The germline V gene encodes CDR1 LGHNT and CDR2 FRNRAP. V dropped 0 bases and J dropped 9 bases, with 18 bases sitting between them. CDR3 length: 16 residues. CDR3 in DNA: TGTGCTAGTGGTTTGGTAGTAGGGGGGGTTACCGGTGAGCAGTTCTTC. Its translation is CASGLVVGGVTGEQFF. The complete variable domain, with remaining parts taken from reference TRBV12-5 and TRBJ2-1, reads DARVTQTPRHKVTEMGQEVTMRCQPILGHNTVFWYRQTMMQGLELLAYFRNRAPLDDSGMPKDRFSAEMPDATLATLKIQPSEPRDSAVYFCASGLVVGGVTGEQFFGPGTRLTVL.

The chain joins TRBV29-1 to TRBJ1-1, with a possible D match to TRBD1 (5 bases). The ends were cut back, 6 bases at V and 1 base at J, with 12 bases in the middle. Germline CDR1 is SQVTM and CDR2 is ANQGSEA. The CDR3 contains 13 residues. DNA of the CDR3: TGCAGCGTATCGACGGGGGGGAACACTGAAGCTTTCTTT. This translates into CSVSTGGNTEAFF.